This T cell receptor beta chain came from a study of blood T cell repertoires in COVID-19. Study-wide background: Italy, Spain and the United States were the sources of the convalescent and acute COVID-19 samples. PBMCs, B-cell-depleted T cells, or T cells were the source of the cDNA or gDNA that made up the material.

The length of the CDR3 is 14 residues. The ends were cut back, 4 bases at V and 3 bases at J, with 12 bases in the middle. Germline V gives CDR1 SGHTS, CDR2 YDEGEE. In the original processing: Nucleated cell number was recorded as an estimate derived from reference gene primer amplification. The data were produced by immunoSEQ multiplex PCR, yet TCRdb's version contains in-frame clones alone and is incomplete. D and trimming come from the DNA, and the V and J calls and clone size come from that table. This sample yields about 260,000 clones, of which approximately 86% are seen a single time; around 9.1% belongs to the top ten.

Source material: peripheral blood. The rearrangement joins TRBV5-8 to TRBJ2-3; D possibly corresponds to TRBD1 (6 bases). The clonotype originates from a man aged 40-55 years who had recovered from COVID-19. The CDR3 here is CASSLGQPTDTQYF. The CDR3 DNA reads as TGTGCCAGCAGCCTGGGACAACCTACAGATACGCAGTATTTT. Full variable domain (rest looked up from reference TRBV5-8 and TRBJ2-3): EAGVTQSPTHLIKTRGQQATLRCSPISGHTSVYWYQQALGLGLQFLLWYDEGEERNRGNFPPRFSGRQFPNYSSELNVNALELEDSALYLCASSLGQPTDTQYFGPGTRLTVL.